The text below deals with one T cell receptor (beta chain). Its target is not known. Between the trimmed V and J ends, which lost 5 bases and 5 bases, there was a span of 16 bases. Germline V gives CDR1 SGHVS, CDR2 FQNEAQ. The CDR3 runs to 15 residues. The data belong to a study of response to subunit inactivated influenza vaccine. General observations from the study: Few additional T cells are recruited per seasonal influenza vaccination, authors suggested.

One entry per CDR3 protein, called by TCRdb with MiXCR from the RT-PCR reads. Of more than 450,000 distinct CDR3 sequences in the sample, 6.5% to 8% were seen once. V and J are TRBV7-8 and TRBJ1-5; D is perhaps TRBD1 (6 bases). The material was PBMCs from blood, obtained around 25 months after vaccination. The TCR comes from a man aged 50 to 69 who received an inactivated influenza vaccine. The CDR3 sequence: CASSPTDSMHQPQHF. CDR3 sequence (DNA): TGTGCCAGCAGCCCAACGGACAGCATGCATCAGCCCCAGCATTTT.